This T cell receptor beta chain is drawn from a study of Ad26.COV2.S vaccination and SARS-CoV-2 variants. Noted treatment: around 19 received Ad26.COV2.S at low or high dose, single or two shots; 5 received placebo; per-sample allocation not given. Day 63 following the first vaccine or placebo injection was when the samples were taken. An Ad26 vector expressing Wuhan-strain SARS-CoV-2 spike constituted the vaccine. Profiled with immunoSEQ multiplex PCR; TCRdb holds only in-frame clones, not every one. The repertoire consists of fewer than 400,000 clones, with 80% to 90% occurring once and the leading ten covering roughly 3.2%. This clone was counted a few times. Trimming cost V 1 base and J 4 bases, with 19 bases left between them. From germline, CDR1 is MNHNS and CDR2 SASEGT. This CDR3 is built from 17 residues.

Source: peripheral blood, taken in a trial of Ad26.COV2.S vaccine versus placebo. The rearrangement uses TRBV6-1 and TRBJ2-5; D may correspond to TRBD1 or TRBD2 (5 bases each). The receptor's source is a person aged 18-65 years who received the Ad26.COV2.S COVID-19 vaccine or a placebo. Written as DNA, the CDR3 is TGTGCCAGCAGTGAAGAGGTGGGACGGCTAGTTACAGAGACCCAGTACTTC. This codes for CASSEEVGRLVTETQYF.